Sequencing of this T cell receptor beta chain was carried out in a study of cytomegalovirus exposure and HLA in healthy donors. Primers for the PCR totalled 60 Vbeta and 13 Jbeta. Repertoires were generated with immunoSEQ multiplex PCR, while TCRdb's copy carries only in-frame clones and drops some. The sample contains 120,000 or so clones, approximately 87% of which appear only once. Sequenced sample: PBMCs. This clonotype was sampled from a man aged 18 to 29 in good health and CMV-seropositive.

In DNA form, the CDR3 reads TGTGCCAGCAGCCCTAGGACAGGCCTCTCTGGAAACACCATATATTTT. Protein sequence: CASSPRTGLSGNTIYF. The rearrangement links TRBV27 to TRBJ1-3; 7 bases align to TRBD1. Losses at the gene ends were 6 bases for V and 0 bases for J; bases not matched to a gene: 8. Germline lookup yields CDR1 MNHEY and CDR2 SMNVEV (reference sequence). The CDR3 runs to 16 residues.